This is a list of T cell receptor beta chains from one sample in a study of T cell responses to AZD1222 COVID-19 vaccine. Libraries were prepared by immunoSEQ multiplex PCR; TCRdb keeps only in-frame clonotypes and omits some of them. Altogether under 200,000 clones are present, 70% to 90% being singletons, with the ten largest covering roughly 0.98%. Sequencing used peripheral blood, obtained 28 days after the second AZD1222 dose. These receptor sequences come from an adult who received the AZD1222 COVID-19 vaccine. The CDR3 runs from the conserved cysteine through the conserved F or W. D genes are given only for firm matches. The size entry is marked missing in some rows and otherwise reads once, few, many or a size class.

d_gene: .; abundance: .; j_gene: TRBJ1-2; v_gene: TRBV5-8; CDR3nt: TGTGCCAGCAGCCGGACCTTGAGTCCCCGGGCCGGGTATGGCTACACCTTC; CDR3aa: CASSRTLSPRAGYGYTF
d_gene: .; abundance: .; j_gene: TRBJ2-2; v_gene: TRBV4-1; CDR3nt: TGCGCCAGCAGCCGGGGTAGGCTTGGGTACACCGGGGAGCTGTTTTTT; CDR3aa: CASSRGRLGYTGELFF
d_gene: .; abundance: .; j_gene: TRBJ1-1; v_gene: TRBV30; CDR3nt: TGTGCCTGGAGTGAGGCCAGTTCAGCTTTCTTT; CDR3aa: CAWSEASSAFF
d_gene: .; abundance: .; j_gene: TRBJ2-2; v_gene: TRBV3-1/TRBV3-2; CDR3nt: TGTGCCAGCCTAAAGGGGGGGATGGGCACCGGGGAGCTGTTTTTT; CDR3aa: CASLKGGMGTGELFF
d_gene: TRBD2; abundance: .; j_gene: TRBJ2-1; v_gene: TRBV2; CDR3nt: TGTGCCAGCAGTGGTCAAGCGGGGGGGCGTTACAATGAGCAGTTCTTC; CDR3aa: CASSGQAGGRYNEQFF
d_gene: .; abundance: .; j_gene: TRBJ1-4; v_gene: TRBV4-2; CDR3nt: TGTGCCAGCAGCCTCCTACAGGGACCTAATGAAAAACTGTTTTTT; CDR3aa: CASSLLQGPNEKLFF
d_gene: TRBD2; abundance: .; j_gene: TRBJ2-7; v_gene: TRBV3-1/TRBV3-2; CDR3nt: TGTGCCAGCAGCCAAATCCCGGGACTAGCGGGGGGTAGCTCCTACGAGCAGTACTTC; CDR3aa: CASSQIPGLAGGSSYEQYF
d_gene: TRBD2; abundance: .; j_gene: TRBJ2-1; v_gene: TRBV5-1; CDR3nt: TGCGCCAGCAGCTTGACTAGCGGGGGACCGAATGAGCAGTTCTTC; CDR3aa: CASSLTSGGPNEQFF
d_gene: .; abundance: .; j_gene: TRBJ2-7; v_gene: TRBV10-3; CDR3nt: TGTGCCATCAGATTCGCGGACTCCAGCTCCTACGAGCAGTACTTC; CDR3aa: CAIRFADSSSYEQYF
d_gene: TRBD1; abundance: .; j_gene: TRBJ1-5; v_gene: TRBV3-1/TRBV3-2; CDR3nt: TGTGCCAGCAGCAGGGGACAGCATAGCAATCAGCCCCAGCATTTT; CDR3aa: CASSRGQHSNQPQHF
d_gene: TRBD1; abundance: .; j_gene: TRBJ2-3; v_gene: TRBV27; CDR3nt: TGTGCCAGCAGTCCGCAACTCCAGGGGGCGGGTACGCAGTATTTT; CDR3aa: CASSPQLQGAGTQYF
d_gene: .; abundance: .; j_gene: TRBJ1-4; v_gene: TRBV27; CDR3nt: TGTGCCAGCAGACTCGCCGGGACCGCTAATGAAAAACTGTTTTTT; CDR3aa: CASRLAGTANEKLFF
d_gene: TRBD2; abundance: .; j_gene: TRBJ2-5; v_gene: TRBV6-4; CDR3nt: TGTGCCAGCAGTCCTAGCGGGGGGGCCGGAGAGACCCAGTACTTC; CDR3aa: CASSPSGGAGETQYF
d_gene: .; abundance: once; j_gene: TRBJ1-2; v_gene: TRBV7-2; CDR3nt: TGTGCCAGCAGCCTCACCCTGTCCGGAGGGGGCTACACCTTC; CDR3aa: CASSLTLSGGGYTF
d_gene: TRBD1; abundance: .; j_gene: TRBJ1-5; v_gene: TRBV29-1; CDR3nt: TGCAGCGCCCGGGACAGTCTAAAGCCCCAGCATTTT; CDR3aa: CSARDSLKPQHF
d_gene: .; abundance: once; j_gene: TRBJ1-1; v_gene: TRBV6-5; CDR3nt: TGTGCCAGCAGTTGGGGGGAGAACACTGAAGCTTTCTTT; CDR3aa: CASSWGENTEAFF
d_gene: TRBD1; abundance: .; j_gene: TRBJ2-1; v_gene: TRBV4-1; CDR3nt: TGCGCCAGCAGCCAAGACGCTCACCGACAGGGGAACAATGAGCAGTTCTTC; CDR3aa: CASSQDAHRQGNNEQFF
d_gene: TRBD2; abundance: once; j_gene: TRBJ2-1; v_gene: TRBV11-2; CDR3nt: TGTGCCAGCAGCTCCTCTAGCGGGGGGGAATACAATGAGCAGTTCTTC; CDR3aa: CASSSSSGGEYNEQFF
d_gene: TRBD1; abundance: .; j_gene: TRBJ1-1; v_gene: TRBV7-9; CDR3nt: TGTGCCAGCAGCTTCTTACAGGGGGTGAGCACTGAAGCTTTCTTT; CDR3aa: CASSFLQGVSTEAFF
d_gene: .; abundance: .; j_gene: TRBJ2-7; v_gene: TRBV27; CDR3nt: TGTGCCAGCAGCCTACGTCCAGGGATACACGAGCAGTACTTC; CDR3aa: CASSLRPGIHEQYF
d_gene: TRBD2; abundance: .; j_gene: TRBJ2-5; v_gene: TRBV4-2; CDR3nt: TGTGCCAGCAGCCAAGGGCTAGCGGGGGTAGAGACCCAGTACTTC; CDR3aa: CASSQGLAGVETQYF
d_gene: .; abundance: .; j_gene: TRBJ2-3; v_gene: TRBV29-1; CDR3nt: TGCAGCGTTGAATTGCGGTTACGGTTTCTAGATACGCAGTATTTT; CDR3aa: CSVELRLRFLDTQYF
d_gene: .; abundance: once; j_gene: TRBJ1-1; v_gene: TRBV6-1; CDR3nt: TGTGCCAGCAGTGAAGCGTGGCACAACACTGAAGCTTTCTTT; CDR3aa: CASSEAWHNTEAFF
d_gene: .; abundance: .; j_gene: TRBJ2-2; v_gene: TRBV4-3; CDR3nt: TGCGCCAGCAGCCAAGAATTGAAAAACACCGGGGAGCTGTTTTTT; CDR3aa: CASSQELKNTGELFF
d_gene: .; abundance: .; j_gene: TRBJ1-2; v_gene: TRBV10-1; CDR3nt: TGCGCGCAGAAAAACTATGGCTACACCTTC; CDR3aa: CAQKNYGYTF
d_gene: .; abundance: .; j_gene: TRBJ1-1; v_gene: TRBV13; CDR3nt: TGTGCCAGCAGCCTAGGGTACACTGAAGCTTTCTTT; CDR3aa: CASSLGYTEAFF
d_gene: TRBD1; abundance: .; j_gene: TRBJ1-4; v_gene: TRBV19; CDR3nt: TGTGCCAGTAGTATATCATTCGCCAAGACAGGGGGTGCAACTAATGAAAAACTGTTTTTT; CDR3aa: CASSISFAKTGGATNEKLFF
d_gene: .; abundance: .; j_gene: TRBJ1-2; v_gene: TRBV11-2; CDR3nt: TGTGCCAGCAGTTCCAATTCCGGGGCCTTCTATGGCTACACCTTC; CDR3aa: CASSSNSGAFYGYTF
d_gene: .; abundance: .; j_gene: TRBJ1-1; v_gene: TRBV6-5; CDR3nt: TGTGCCAGCAACCCAACCGGTGGCACTGAAGCTTTCTTT; CDR3aa: CASNPTGGTEAFF
d_gene: TRBD1; abundance: .; j_gene: TRBJ1-6; v_gene: TRBV30; CDR3nt: TGTGCCGGGCCCTCGACAGGGCTGGGCGATTCACCCCTCCACTTT; CDR3aa: CAGPSTGLGDSPLHF
d_gene: .; abundance: .; j_gene: TRBJ2-1; v_gene: TRBV21-1; CDR3nt: TGTGCCAGCAGCAAAGTAAGGGGGCACTCCTACAATGAGCAGTTCTTC; CDR3aa: CASSKVRGHSYNEQFF
d_gene: TRBD1; abundance: .; j_gene: TRBJ1-2; v_gene: TRBV30; CDR3nt: TGTGCCTGCCTGAGGACAGGGAGCGGCTACACCTTC; CDR3aa: CACLRTGSGYTF
d_gene: TRBD1; abundance: .; j_gene: TRBJ1-3; v_gene: TRBV13; CDR3nt: TGTGCCAGCAGCCCTCCCGGACAGGGGGCCCTCTCTGGAAACACCATATATTTT; CDR3aa: CASSPPGQGALSGNTIYF
d_gene: .; abundance: .; j_gene: TRBJ1-2; v_gene: TRBV30; CDR3nt: TGTGCCTGGAGGCCACCGGGGTCTGGCTACACCTTC; CDR3aa: CAWRPPGSGYTF
d_gene: TRBD1; abundance: few; j_gene: TRBJ1-2; v_gene: TRBV4-2; CDR3nt: TGTGCCAGCAGGAGACAGGGAGGTGGCTACACCTTC; CDR3aa: CASRRQGGGYTF
d_gene: TRBD2; abundance: .; j_gene: TRBJ2-2; v_gene: TRBV28; CDR3nt: TGTGCCAGCAGTTTACTAGCGGGGGGGCACGACACCGGGGAGCTGTTTTTT; CDR3aa: CASSLLAGGHDTGELFF
d_gene: .; abundance: .; j_gene: TRBJ1-2; v_gene: TRBV7-9; CDR3nt: TGTGCCAGCAGCTTAAGCGGCGACAGCTCTTATGGCTACACCTTC; CDR3aa: CASSLSGDSSYGYTF
d_gene: .; abundance: few; j_gene: TRBJ1-5; v_gene: TRBV4-1; CDR3nt: TGCGCCAGCAGCCAAAGGGAGTCACGGGGCAATCAGCCCCAGCATTTT; CDR3aa: CASSQRESRGNQPQHF
d_gene: .; abundance: .; j_gene: TRBJ1-2; v_gene: TRBV5-4; CDR3nt: TGTGCCAGCAGCTTGCGGCCTCAAACACCTAACTATGGCTACACCTTC; CDR3aa: CASSLRPQTPNYGYTF
d_gene: TRBD2; abundance: .; j_gene: TRBJ2-1; v_gene: TRBV29-1; CDR3nt: TGCAGCAGCGCAGCGGGGCGGTACAATGAGCAGTTCTTC; CDR3aa: CSSAAGRYNEQFF
d_gene: .; abundance: .; j_gene: TRBJ1-1; v_gene: TRBV5-6; CDR3nt: TGTGCCAGCAGCCTGGGCAGGGGTAACACTGAAGCTTTCTTT; CDR3aa: CASSLGRGNTEAFF
d_gene: .; abundance: few; j_gene: TRBJ1-1; v_gene: TRBV3-1/TRBV3-2; CDR3nt: TGTGCCAGCAGCCAAGATATTGGGATGAACACTGAAGCTTTCTTT; CDR3aa: CASSQDIGMNTEAFF
d_gene: TRBD1; abundance: .; j_gene: TRBJ2-7; v_gene: TRBV4-2; CDR3nt: TGTGCCAGCAGCCAGGCAGGTGGTCAGGGGGCCCCTGCCCACTTC; CDR3aa: CASSQAGGQGAPAHF
d_gene: .; abundance: .; j_gene: TRBJ1-3; v_gene: TRBV25-1; CDR3nt: TGTGCCAGCAGTGGCCCCAGGACCTCTGGAAACACCATATATTTT; CDR3aa: CASSGPRTSGNTIYF
d_gene: TRBD1; abundance: .; j_gene: TRBJ1-2; v_gene: TRBV11-2; CDR3nt: TGTGCCAGCAGCTCCCGGGACAGCAACGTCTATGGCTACACCTTC; CDR3aa: CASSSRDSNVYGYTF
d_gene: TRBD1; abundance: .; j_gene: TRBJ2-7; v_gene: TRBV12-3/TRBV12-4; CDR3nt: TGTGCCAGCACTCCCGGGACAGAATACGAGCAGTACTTC; CDR3aa: CASTPGTEYEQYF
d_gene: .; abundance: .; j_gene: TRBJ1-2; v_gene: TRBV7-9; CDR3nt: TGTGCCAGCAGCCACACAGGGAACTATGGCTACACCTTC; CDR3aa: CASSHTGNYGYTF
d_gene: .; abundance: .; j_gene: TRBJ1-1; v_gene: TRBV19; CDR3nt: TGTGCCAGTACCCCTTCCGGCTTCGGAGGGGACACTGAAGCTTTCTTT; CDR3aa: CASTPSGFGGDTEAFF
d_gene: .; abundance: .; j_gene: TRBJ1-1; v_gene: TRBV18; CDR3nt: TGTGCCAGCTCAGGTCCAATAGGCACTGAAGCTTTCTTT; CDR3aa: CASSGPIGTEAFF
d_gene: TRBD2; abundance: .; j_gene: TRBJ2-7; v_gene: TRBV4-1; CDR3nt: TGCGCCAGCAGCCAAGAGGCCGGGACTAGCTCCTACGAGCAGTACTTC; CDR3aa: CASSQEAGTSSYEQYF
d_gene: .; abundance: once; j_gene: TRBJ1-1; v_gene: TRBV6-4; CDR3nt: TGTGCCAGCAGTCCCCAAGGACAGACTGTCGCTTTCTTT; CDR3aa: CASSPQGQTVAFF
d_gene: .; abundance: .; j_gene: TRBJ2-3; v_gene: TRBV4-3; CDR3nt: TGCGCCAGCAGCCAAGAAGGCCCGGCGGAGGATACGCAGTATTTT; CDR3aa: CASSQEGPAEDTQYF
d_gene: TRBD2; abundance: .; j_gene: TRBJ2-7; v_gene: TRBV5-5; CDR3nt: TGTGCCAGCAGCGCCGGGACTAGTTACGAGCAGTACTTC; CDR3aa: CASSAGTSYEQYF
d_gene: TRBD2; abundance: .; j_gene: TRBJ2-1; v_gene: TRBV5-4; CDR3nt: TGTGCCAGCAGCTTGACGTATAGCGGGGGGCTCTCCTACAATGAGCAGTTCTTC; CDR3aa: CASSLTYSGGLSYNEQFF
d_gene: TRBD1; abundance: .; j_gene: TRBJ2-7; v_gene: TRBV7-9; CDR3nt: TGTGCCAGCAGCCGGCAGGGGGCCGGGGAGCAGTACTTC; CDR3aa: CASSRQGAGEQYF
d_gene: .; abundance: .; j_gene: TRBJ2-1; v_gene: TRBV5-1; CDR3nt: TGCGCCAGCAGCCCGGACAGCCTTTACAATGAGCAGTTCTTC; CDR3aa: CASSPDSLYNEQFF
d_gene: .; abundance: .; j_gene: TRBJ1-2; v_gene: TRBV19; CDR3nt: TGTGCCAGTAGCCCTCCACCGAACTATGGCTACACCTTC; CDR3aa: CASSPPPNYGYTF
d_gene: TRBD1; abundance: few; j_gene: TRBJ2-7; v_gene: TRBV5-1; CDR3nt: TGCGCCAGCGGAGGGACAGGGGTGGCCGAGCAGTACTTC; CDR3aa: CASGGTGVAEQYF
d_gene: .; abundance: .; j_gene: TRBJ1-1; v_gene: TRBV29-1; CDR3nt: TGCAGCGTTGAGCACGAGATGAACACTGAAGCTTTCTTT; CDR3aa: CSVEHEMNTEAFF
d_gene: TRBD2; abundance: .; j_gene: TRBJ2-7; v_gene: TRBV6-1; CDR3nt: TGTGCCAGCAGTGAAAGCCTAGCGGGGGGGACATCCTACGAGCAGTACTTC; CDR3aa: CASSESLAGGTSYEQYF